This is a list of T cell receptor beta chains from one sample in a study of shared clonotypes between healthy human individuals. The protocol was immunoSEQ multiplex PCR, while the TCRdb copy is restricted to in-frame clones and leaves out a portion. The table shows roughly 1,100,000 clones, with about 80% occurring only once. Material: memory CD4+ T cells sorted from blood. The receptor set was obtained from a man aged 18-30 years in good health. Both conserved end residues are part of each CDR3.

v_gene	len	j_gene	CDR3aa
TRBV5-1	14	TRBJ1-1	CASTEGGIKTEAFF
TRBV6-5	11	TRBJ2-2	CASTNTGELFF
TRBV6-1	16	TRBJ2-3	CASSDSRFSDADTQYF
TRBV1	14	TRBJ1-3	CTSSRTGGGNTIYF
TRBV28	14	TRBJ2-1	CASSLPDNYNEQFF
TRBV15	13	TRBJ2-7	CATSYGVAYEQYF
TRBV5-1	14	TRBJ2-5	CASTAFIGKETQYF
TRBV19	14	TRBJ1-2	CASSSRDRGYGYTF
TRBV5-1	12	TRBJ2-1	CASSALGDEQFF
TRBV7-9	14	TRBJ2-7	CASSPRTSSYEQYF
TRBV5-6	15	TRBJ1-6	CASSLGTLYNSPLHF
TRBV28	17	TRBJ1-1	CASRLGGAILRNTEAFF
TRBV6-5	15	TRBJ2-2	CASTSQGAYTGELFF
TRBV5-4	17	TRBJ2-5	CASSLVASGGAGETQYF
TRBV4-1	15	TRBJ1-6	CASSPRYGTIESLHF
TRBV7-8	14	TRBJ2-2	CASSSNQGAGELFF
TRBV5-1	14	TRBJ2-7	CASSTGLAGGEQYF
TRBV18	16	TRBJ2-7	CASSQGLGDGAYEQYF
TRBV5-1	15	TRBJ2-3	CASSLGGLKADTQYF
TRBV11-2	15	TRBJ2-4	CASSLVSIGSNIQYF
TRBV5-1	14	TRBJ2-3	CASSQQGSTDTQYF
TRBV6-1	14	TRBJ1-6	CASRLGELTSPLHF
TRBV5-1	15	TRBJ2-7	CASSPHGVGIYEQYF
TRBV5-4	13	TRBJ2-3	CASSPDSTDTQYF
TRBV2	11	TRBJ2-3	CASKRADTQYF
TRBV9	14	TRBJ1-4	CASSPGGAFEKLFF
TRBV11-3	15	TRBJ2-1	CASSYGTKGSNEQFF
TRBV5-6	15	TRBJ1-5	CASSGDRGRSQPQHF
TRBV5-1	13	TRBJ2-1	CASSSSSGGSEFF
TRBV1	16	TRBJ2-1	CTSSPDPGSSYNEQFF
TRBV4-1	16	TRBJ1-4	CASSQDPPRGNEKLFF
TRBV4-3	13	TRBJ2-3	CASSLLTGDTQYF
TRBV7-9	16	TRBJ2-4	CASSLGVGFWENIQYF
TRBV10-3	18	TRBJ2-6	CAIEQTGAASSGANVLTF
TRBV2	18	TRBJ2-4	CASQERIARGPAKNIQYF
TRBV5-6	15	TRBJ2-7	CASSLDRTPSYEQYF
TRBV7-9	15	TRBJ1-2	CASSRTPTGDPGYTF
TRBV15	14	TRBJ1-5	CATSRDTGNQPQHF
TRBV9	17	TRBJ2-2	CASSAGIGRKNTGELFF
TRBV5-4	14	TRBJ2-1	CASERGGGNNEQFF
TRBV21-1	13	TRBJ1-1	CATRGGVNTEAFF
TRBV28	13	TRBJ2-5	CASSWGKKETQYF
TRBV19	14	TRBJ1-6	CASSMAVADSPLHF
TRBV7-2	16	TRBJ2-3	CASSLSRASLPDTQYF
TRBV7-9	15	TRBJ1-2	CASSSRDGPRGGYTF
TRBV14	15	TRBJ2-3	CASSQSPLTTDTQYF
TRBV5-1	12	TRBJ2-7	CASSTNRDEQYF
TRBV5-1	14	TRBJ2-1	CASSTSGSIDEQFF
TRBV6-4	13	TRBJ2-2	CASSVDNTGELFF
TRBV30	14	TRBJ2-3	CAWSKRGGSDTQYF
TRBV19	14	TRBJ1-2	CASSMTATNYGYTF
TRBV6-1	14	TRBJ2-1	CASIKREGFDEQFF
TRBV5-1	15	TRBJ1-5	CASSLQGYSNQPQHF